This T cell receptor beta chain stems from a study of cytomegalovirus exposure and HLA in healthy donors (dated by TCRdb to 2015 to 2018). In the study overall: In an earlier analysis of around 540 of the donors, 276 Gb of sequence data and 90 million to 130 million unique TCR beta sequences from 150 million to 200 million T cells were reported. The number of typed donors differed by locus: 629-630 for A, B, C, DRB1 and DQB1; approximately 530 for DQA1; 606 for DPA1; and some 470 for DPB1. The study profiled the T cell repertoires of around 700 subjects by immunosequencing and related them to cytomegalovirus serostatus. All discovery cohort repertoires had been generated on a single sequencing platform. Donor age, sex, ethnicity and CMV serostatus were collected together with the repertoire data. HLA typing covered class I and class II loci at four-digit resolution. The genetic ancestry cluster associated with self-reported Caucasian donors included around four fifths of the approximately 400 genotyped donors. An earlier analysis of 500 to 750 of the donors applied high-throughput TCR beta sequencing to assess whether each TCR beta V gene segment acted as functional or pseudogenic. Rather than drawing on any new phenotypic data, the later analysis identified candidate immune exposures from TCR beta sequences and the way those sequences occurred across donors. Roughly 5 DR-DQ haplotypes were handled as single units for association and clustering, since linkage in the cohort was strong. To predict cytomegalovirus infection status, the study brought together high-throughput TCR immunosequencing, statistical association of individual TCRs with disease status, and machine learning. Among a few hundred genotyped donors of the cohort, an average of about 240,000 unique TCR beta nucleotide sequences were sequenced per donor, about a sixth of them non-productive. To study patterns of TCR occurrence, a later analysis re-analyzed previously published TCR beta repertoires from 666 donors and added high-resolution HLA genotyping. In a later genetic analysis, genome-wide SNP genotypes for about 55% of the roughly 700 donors were used, and that subset was treated as a discovery cohort. An early release that covered about 640 HLA-typed donors contained approximately 300 gigabases of sequencing data and tens of millions of unique TCR sequences. The study was designed to test whether signatures of past pathogen exposure could be identified by cataloging public T cell receptors. A separate validation cohort of more than 100 different subjects was used in addition to the roughly 700-subject first cohort. Overall study results and their limits: An association between a missense DCLRE1C variant and V-gene and J-gene trimming of TCR beta chains was found in a later genetic analysis and replicated in an independent cohort. Strong co-occurrence of HLA alleles, especially DR and DQ, made assigning TCR associations to individual alleles difficult. Most CMV-associated TCR beta chains appeared to be HLA-restricted in a later analysis, and the HLA associations seemed to be driven largely by CMV exposure. Some IMGT-functional V segments, including TRBV6-2 and TRBV6-3, could not be told apart with the 87-base-pair reads, so those segments were excluded. Correlated functional status among segregating V segments might be attributable to linkage disequilibrium, but an unknown experimental factor could not be ruled out. A later analysis associated about 16,000 TCR beta sequences with specific HLA alleles at a false discovery rate of 0.05. A further reported finding was that TCR beta sequences accurately predicted the HLA-A and HLA-B alleles for most subjects in the first cohort. In a later analysis, HLA-associated TCR beta chains were found to be more clonally expanded and to have lower generation probabilities than equally common non-associated chains. Only TCR beta chains were sequenced in this cohort, and the absence of alpha or paired-chain data limited detectable features. It was suggested by the authors that the approach could potentially be generalized to other disease states and immunological phenotypes. The presence/absence analyses assumed that sequencing depth was roughly uniform across donors, and that assumption may not be true. In an earlier analysis of 587 of the donors, most TCR beta V segments were observed in productive rearrangements about 90% or about 30% of the time, broadly matching IMGT annotations. The sequencing pipeline was judged likely to have produced a cluster of highly shared sequence variants as a technical artifact. In a later genetic analysis, fewer N-insertions in productive TCRs were reported among donors in an Asian-associated ancestry cluster than the roughly 640-donor mean. In both the original and validation cohorts, the classifier was reported to diagnose cytomegalovirus status with high specificity and sensitivity. Several of the top co-occurrence clusters appeared to be linked to parvovirus B19, influenza, CMV and Epstein-Barr virus, according to a later analysis. Most TCR sequences were observed very rarely across donors, whereas some public TCRs were present in many individuals. In a later analysis, the rate of TCR association differed among HLA loci, with DRB1 alleles having the most associated TCRs and HLA-C alleles having the fewest. Because counts were too low, under 20 rarely observed V segments, including chromosome 9 orphons, were left out of the earlier analysis of 587 of the donors. HLA typing was unavailable for some donors at each locus, so association tests used only the typed subset. The study gave a list of some 150 TCR beta chains associated with cytomegalovirus. The only immune exposure information available for the cohort was CMV serostatus. In vitro tests confirmed that a few of the cytomegalovirus-associated TCR beta chains recognize cytomegalovirus antigens.

The method behind the library was the immunoSEQ multiplex PCR assay. A mixture of 60 forward primers for TCR Vbeta segments and 13 reverse primers for TCR Jbeta segments was used in the multiplex PCR. A multiplex PCR assay on genomic DNA amplified the CDR3 region of rearranged TCR beta genes. The amplified TCR beta libraries were sequenced on the Illumina HiSeq System as 87-base-pair reads. From the authors' description of their analysis: Across the roughly 700 repertoires, a later analysis counted about 81 million unique TCR beta chains, 8.5 million to 12 million of which were shared by at least two donors. Raw reads were error-corrected and collapsed into unique sequences by a nearest-neighbor algorithm in which closely related sequences were merged to remove PCR and sequencing errors. Alignment of CDR3 sequences to IMGT reference sequences was used to assign V, D and J gene segments. For a sequence to be retained, a match of at least six nucleotides to both a V gene segment and a J gene segment was required. Rearrangements were classified as productive when the CDR3 lacked stop codons and remained in frame with V and J, and all other rearrangements were classified as non-productive. CDR3 was defined according to IMGT convention as the region running from the second conserved V-encoded cysteine to the conserved J-encoded phenylalanine. Sequences without an unambiguous match to a single V gene segment were excluded from the earlier analysis of 450 to 750 of the donors. An earlier analysis of under 750 of the donors called V segments functional above 56.7% productive rearrangements and segregating when the between-donor standard deviation exceeded 5%. To diagnose cytomegalovirus status from the catalog of TCR beta chain sequences, a statistical classification framework was built. V and J gene assignment, in a later analysis, came from comparing TCR nucleotide sequences with IMGT/GENE-DB human TR gene sequences. A later analysis assigned CDR3 sequences and most-parsimonious VDJ recombination scenarios with the TCRdist pipeline. In a later analysis, every TCR beta chain was defined by the combination of its CDR3 amino acid sequence and its V-gene family, and reads without a unique V-gene family were dropped. A later analysis removed 550 to 650 highly shared, low-generation-probability nucleotide sequences to deal with suspected cross-contamination and a sequencing artifact. In a later analysis, a clonal expansion index for each public chain was calculated from normalized within-repertoire ranks of inferred template counts. In a later analysis, generation probabilities were computed using a VDJ recombination model fitted to out-of-frame rearrangements, and the results were checked against IGoR. Hypergeometric tests were used in a later analysis to score TCR-TCR, TCR-HLA and TCR-CMV co-occurrence, with a repertoire-size bias correction applied to the TCR pairs. False discovery rates were estimated in a later analysis by permuting HLA or CMV assignments 20 times. In a later analysis, co-occurring TCRs were grouped using DBSCAN, with TCRdist sequence similarity added in when clustering inside HLA-allele-positive subsets. Repertoires with fewer than 30,000 or more than 120,000 public chains, plus five repertoires with anomalous nucleotide sharing, were excluded from co-occurrence clustering. TCRdb limited this immuneACCESS table to in-frame rearrangements with V and J called. A share of clones is missing; checked studies link under half to unresolved V genes, and the rest is unexplained. D and trimming were read from the DNA, whereas the V and J calls and clone size are those reported in that table. In all, the sample holds 60,000 to 65,000 clones, and roughly 80% of those were seen once. Together, the top ten hold under 25% of the sample.

In total, approximately 610 healthy bone marrow donors made up the cohort. All cohort members were sampled while nominally healthy, although unrecorded immune exposures were likely present. The donor was CMV seropositive and was included in the group of 270 or so seropositive cohort members. A peripheral blood sample was provided by each donor, and peripheral blood mononuclear cells were used for TCR beta sequencing. Genomic DNA extraction from the blood cell samples was performed with the Qiagen DNeasy Blood Extraction Kit. The V end gives up 1 base and the J end 2 bases, leaving 20 bases in the junction not matched to a gene. In the germline V gene, CDR1 corresponds to SQVTM and CDR2 to ANQGSEA. The cysteine opens and the phenylalanine closes a CDR3 of 20 amino acids. Of all the DNA, just the CDR3 is kept, 60 bases in frame from base 1. Comments on this clone: Which antigen it targets is not known. Base qualities are not recorded, but no much larger clone differs from it by a single base.

Material for sequencing was PBMCs. Recombination connected TRBV29-1 to TRBJ2-3; the junction holds 8 bases that match TRBD2. The source is a woman in her thirties or forties in good health and CMV-seropositive. The nucleotides are TGCAGCGTTGAAGTTAGAGGGTTGGAGCGGGGGCTGAGAGTCACAGATACGCAGTATTTT. It translates as CSVEVRGLERGLRVTDTQYF.